One and the same sample provided the 13 T cell receptor beta chains below, sequenced in a study of cytomegalovirus exposure and HLA in healthy donors. The method was immunoSEQ multiplex PCR; TCRdb's version includes in-frame clones alone and lacks a portion of them. The sample carries more than 140,000 clones, about 88% recorded once. Material for sequencing was PBMCs. Receptors were obtained from a woman aged 18-29 years in good health and CMV-seropositive.

V usage is TRBV29-1 and J usage is TRBJ2-7, with 15 bases matching TRBD2. Looked up from germline, CDR1 is SQVTM and CDR2 is ANQGSEA. The CDR3 extends over 17 amino acids. The V and J ends lost 2 bases and 6 bases, in that order; junction bases with no gene match: 11. CDR3 coding DNA: TGCAGCGTTGAATTCTCTGGACTAGCGGGAGGGCCTGGCGAGCAGTACTTC. Amino acids: CSVEFSGLAGGPGEQYF.

The V and J genes are TRBV4-2 and TRBJ1-4, with 9 nucleotides matching TRBD1. This CDR3 is built from 18 residues. The J segment lost 0 bases and the V segment lost 5 bases, leaving 10 bases of the junction unmatched. CDR1 LGHNA and CDR2 YNFKEQ come from the germline V gene. CDR3 in DNA: TGTGCCAGCAGCTACCCCCCCCGACAGGGGGCAACTAATGAAAAACTGTTTTTT. Protein: CASSYPPRQGATNEKLFF.

The chain has TRBV19 and TRBJ1-5, with D unresolved. Germline lookup yields CDR1 LNHDA and CDR2 SQIVND (reference sequence). V lost 3 bases and J 3 bases, leaving 12 bases between the germline ends. The length of the CDR3 is 15 residues. The chain's CDR3 is CASSILGRNNQPQHF. The CDR3 DNA follows: TGTGCCAGTAGTATCCTCGGCAGGAACAATCAGCCCCAGCATTTT.

The chain links TRBV28 to TRBJ2-7; TRBD2 matches at 16 bases. CDR1 and CDR2 (germline): MDHEN, SYDVKM. The V segment lost 6 bases and the J segment 3 bases; nucleotides outside the gene matches: 8. The CDR3 length is 17 residues. The CDR3 sequence is CASRSGLAGGEGYEQYF. CDR3 nucleotides: TGTGCCAGCAGGTCGGGACTAGCGGGAGGGGAGGGCTACGAGCAGTACTTC.

The V call is TRBV9, the J call TRBJ1-2; D is perhaps TRBD1 (5 bases). This CDR3 is built from 14 residues. In germline, CDR1 is SGDLS, CDR2 YYNGEE. The germline V and J ends were trimmed by 0 bases and 1 base, with 7 bases remaining between them. CDR3 amino acids: CASSVEQDNYGYTF. The CDR3 DNA reads TGTGCCAGCAGCGTAGAACAGGATAACTATGGCTACACCTTC.

This chain uses TRBV6-8 with TRBJ1-4; unclear D gene. This CDR3 is built from 14 residues. Germline loops: CDR1 MNHGY, CDR2 SAAAGT. Deletions cut 9 bases from V and 6 bases from J, with 17 bases between. The CDR3 here is CARSLLPPDEKLFF. CDR3 in DNA: TGTGCCAGGTCCCTGCTACCACCGGATGAAAAACTGTTTTTT.

The V call is TRBV2, the J call TRBJ1-5; a possible D gene is TRBD1 (5 bases). The CDR3 loop spans 12 amino acids. Trimming removed 4 bases from V and 4 bases from J, with 5 bases in between. CDR1 is SNHLY and CDR2 is FYNNEI in the germline V gene. This CDR3 is CASSAGNQPQHF. The CDR3 DNA follows: TGTGCCAGCAGTGCAGGGAATCAGCCCCAGCATTTT.

The chain couples TRBV11-1 to TRBJ2-2, with D possibly TRBD2 on 5 matching bases. The CDR3 consists of 13 residues. Trimming removed 3 bases at V and 3 bases at J, with 5 bases between. Germline CDR1 reads SGHAT; CDR2 reads FQDESV (reference sequence). The CDR3 DNA follows: TGTGCCAGCAGCTTGCGGGACACCGGGGAGCTGTTTTTT. It specifies CASSLRDTGELFF. The variable domain in full, completed from reference TRBV11-1 and TRBJ2-2, reads EAEVAQSPRYKITEKSQAVAFWCDPISGHATLYWYRQILGQGPELLVQFQDESVVDDSQLPKDRFSAERLKGVDSTLKIQPAELGDSAMYLCASSLRDTGELFFGEGSRLTVL.

The chain carries TRBV11-3 and TRBJ2-1, with 11 bases aligning to TRBD2. The CDR3 extends over 14 amino acids. In germline, CDR1 is SGHNT, CDR2 YENEEA. V dropped 5 bases and J dropped 5; count of bases not matched to a gene: 2. Written as DNA, the CDR3 is TGTGCCAGCAGCCTGGGACTAGCGGACAATGAGCAGTTCTTC. It codes for CASSLGLADNEQFF.

The gene calls are TRBV2 and TRBJ2-7; a weak D match, TRBD2 (6 bases). Germline loops: CDR1 SNHLY, CDR2 FYNNEI. The V and J ends lost 3 bases and 5 bases respectively, with 17 bases between them. The CDR3 consists of 15 residues. CDR3 nucleotide sequence: TGTGCCAGCAGTGAGCGAGGCCTGCGGGGCCACGAGCAGTACTTC. This codes for CASSERGLRGHEQYF.

The chain joins TRBV28 to TRBJ2-1, with 10 bases lining up with TRBD1. The ends lost 1 base at V and 4 bases at J; junction bases unmatched: 1. The CDR3 has 15 amino acids. CDR1 MDHEN and CDR2 SYDVKM come from the germline V gene. The DNA of the CDR3 is TGTGCCAGCAGTTTATTGGGACAGGGGTACAATGAGCAGTTCTTC. The encoded protein is CASSLLGQGYNEQFF.

This sequence joins TRBV7-9 and TRBJ2-1, with D perhaps matching TRBD2 (6 bases). V lost 3 bases to trimming and J lost 6 bases, with 15 bases between them. The germline V gene encodes CDR1 SEHNR and CDR2 FQNEAQ (reference sequence). The CDR3 covers 15 residues. CDR3 region: CASSFAEGRPNEQFF. Written as DNA, the CDR3 is TGTGCCAGCAGCTTTGCGGAGGGGAGGCCCAATGAGCAGTTCTTC.

This chain uses TRBV9 with TRBJ2-7, with 7 positions matching TRBD1. Germline V gene lookup returns CDR1 SGDLS and CDR2 YYNGEE. The CDR3 has 15 amino acids. Trimming cost V 3 bases and J 1 base; bases outside gene matches: 7. CDR3: CASSESTGASYEQYF. The CDR3 region has the DNA TGTGCCAGCAGCGAGTCTACAGGGGCTTCCTACGAGCAGTACTTC.